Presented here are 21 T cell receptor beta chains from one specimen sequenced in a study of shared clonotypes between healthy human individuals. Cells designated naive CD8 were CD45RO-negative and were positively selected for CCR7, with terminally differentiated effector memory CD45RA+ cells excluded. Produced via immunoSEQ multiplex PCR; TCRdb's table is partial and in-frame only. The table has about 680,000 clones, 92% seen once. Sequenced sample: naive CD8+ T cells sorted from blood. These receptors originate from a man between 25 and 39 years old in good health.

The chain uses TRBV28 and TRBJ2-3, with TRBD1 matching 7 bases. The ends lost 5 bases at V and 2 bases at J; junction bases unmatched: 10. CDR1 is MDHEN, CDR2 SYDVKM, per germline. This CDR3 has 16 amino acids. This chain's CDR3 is CASSPRTGTPTDTQYF. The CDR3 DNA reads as TGTGCCAGCAGTCCCCGGACAGGAACACCCACAGATACGCAGTATTTT.

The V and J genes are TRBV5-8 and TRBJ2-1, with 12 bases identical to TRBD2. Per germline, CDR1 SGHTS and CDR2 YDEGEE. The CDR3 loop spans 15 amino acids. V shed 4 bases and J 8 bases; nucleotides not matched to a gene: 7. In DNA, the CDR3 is TGTGCCAGCAGCCCACTAGCGGGAGGCTTGGATGAGCAGTTCTTC. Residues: CASSPLAGGLDEQFF.

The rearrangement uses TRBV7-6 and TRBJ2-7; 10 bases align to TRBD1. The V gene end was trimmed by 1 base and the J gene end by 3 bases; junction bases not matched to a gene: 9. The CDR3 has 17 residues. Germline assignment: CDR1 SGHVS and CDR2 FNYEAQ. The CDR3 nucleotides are TGTGCCAGCAGCTTAGGGATAAGTGGACAGGGGGGCTACGAGCAGTACTTC. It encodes CASSLGISGQGGYEQYF.

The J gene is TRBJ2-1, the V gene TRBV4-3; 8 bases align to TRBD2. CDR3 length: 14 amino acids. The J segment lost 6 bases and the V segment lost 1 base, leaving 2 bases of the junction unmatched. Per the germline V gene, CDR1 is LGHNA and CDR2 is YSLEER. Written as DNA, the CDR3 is TGCGCCAGCAGCCAAGTCGGGAGGGGCAATGAGCAGTTCTTC. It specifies CASSQVGRGNEQFF.

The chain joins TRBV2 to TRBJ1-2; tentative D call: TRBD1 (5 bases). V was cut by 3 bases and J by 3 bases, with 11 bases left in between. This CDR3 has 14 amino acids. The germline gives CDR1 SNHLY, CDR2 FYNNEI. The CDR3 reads CASSDLLGDYGYTF. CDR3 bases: TGTGCCAGCAGTGACCTTCTGGGGGACTATGGCTACACCTTC.

The CDR3 region is CAWSSGHSNEQFF. The CDR3 bases are TGTGCCTGGAGTAGCGGGCACAGCAATGAGCAGTTCTTC. The chain employs TRBV30 and TRBJ2-1; perhaps TRBD2 as D (6 bases). This CDR3 is 13 amino acids long. Between the trimmed V and J ends, which lost 2 bases and 6 bases, there was a span of 11 bases. From germline, CDR1 is GTSNPN and CDR2 SVGIG (reference sequence).

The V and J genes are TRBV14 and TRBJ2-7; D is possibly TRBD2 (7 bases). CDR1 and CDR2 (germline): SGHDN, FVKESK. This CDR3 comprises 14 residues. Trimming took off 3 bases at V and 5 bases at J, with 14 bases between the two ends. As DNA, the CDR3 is TGTGCCAGCAGCCAGCGGGGGCGTGACAACGAGCAGTACTTC. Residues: CASSQRGRDNEQYF. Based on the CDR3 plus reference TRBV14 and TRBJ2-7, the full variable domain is EAGVTQFPSHSVIEKGQTVTLRCDPISGHDNLYWYRRVMGKEIKFLLHFVKESKQDESGMPNNRFLAERTGGTYSTLKVQPAELEDSGVYFCASSQRGRDNEQYFGPGTRLTVT.

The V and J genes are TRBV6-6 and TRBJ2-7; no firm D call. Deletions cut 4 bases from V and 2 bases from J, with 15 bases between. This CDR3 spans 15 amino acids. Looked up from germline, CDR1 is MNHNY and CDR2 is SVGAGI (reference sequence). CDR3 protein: CASSSFEEATYEQYF. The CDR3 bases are TGTGCCAGCAGTTCCTTCGAGGAAGCTACCTACGAGCAGTACTTC.

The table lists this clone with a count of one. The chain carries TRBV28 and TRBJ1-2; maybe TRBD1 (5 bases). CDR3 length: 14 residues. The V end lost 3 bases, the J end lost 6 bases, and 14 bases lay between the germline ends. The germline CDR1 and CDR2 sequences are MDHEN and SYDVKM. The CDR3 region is CASSFVGTHDGYTF. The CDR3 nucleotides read TGTGCCAGCAGTTTTGTGGGGACCCATGATGGCTACACCTTC.

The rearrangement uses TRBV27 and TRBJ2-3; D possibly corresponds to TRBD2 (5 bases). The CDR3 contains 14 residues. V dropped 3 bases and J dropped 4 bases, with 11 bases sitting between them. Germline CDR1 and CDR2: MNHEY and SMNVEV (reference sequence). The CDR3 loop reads CASSFFGVADTQYF. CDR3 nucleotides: TGTGCCAGCAGTTTTTTCGGGGTGGCAGATACGCAGTATTTT.

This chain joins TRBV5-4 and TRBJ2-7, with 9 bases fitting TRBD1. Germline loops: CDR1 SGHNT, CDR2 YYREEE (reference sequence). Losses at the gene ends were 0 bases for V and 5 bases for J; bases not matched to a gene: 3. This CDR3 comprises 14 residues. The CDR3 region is CASSLVQGADEQYF. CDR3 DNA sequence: TGTGCCAGCAGCTTGGTACAGGGGGCCGACGAGCAGTACTTC. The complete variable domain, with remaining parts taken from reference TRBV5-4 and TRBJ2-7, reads ETGVTQSPTHLIKTRGQQVTLRCSSQSGHNTVSWYQQALGQGPQFIFQYYREEENGRGNFPPRFSGLQFPNYSSELNVNALELDDSALYLCASSLVQGADEQYFGPGTRLTVT.

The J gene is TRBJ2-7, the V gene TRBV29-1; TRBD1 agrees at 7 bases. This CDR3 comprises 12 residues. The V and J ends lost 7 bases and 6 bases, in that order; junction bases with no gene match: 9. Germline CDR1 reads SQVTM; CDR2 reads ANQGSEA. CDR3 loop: CSGWEGGSEQYF. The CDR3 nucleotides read TGCAGCGGGTGGGAAGGGGGCAGCGAGCAGTACTTC.

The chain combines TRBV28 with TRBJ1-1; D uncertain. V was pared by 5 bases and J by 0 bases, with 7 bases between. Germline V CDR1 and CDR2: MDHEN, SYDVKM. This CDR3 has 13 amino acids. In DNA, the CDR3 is TGTGCCAGCAGTGTAGTCATGAACACTGAAGCTTTCTTT. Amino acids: CASSVVMNTEAFF.

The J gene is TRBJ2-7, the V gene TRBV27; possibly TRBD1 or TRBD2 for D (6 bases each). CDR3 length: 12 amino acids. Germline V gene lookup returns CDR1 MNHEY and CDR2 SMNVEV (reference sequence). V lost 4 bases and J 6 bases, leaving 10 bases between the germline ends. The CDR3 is CASSSGASEQYF. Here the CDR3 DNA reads TGTGCCAGCAGTTCGGGGGCATCCGAGCAGTACTTC.

The CDR3 DNA sequence: TGTGCCAGCAGTACTAGCGGGAGATTTTCCGGGGAGCTGTTTTTT. Protein sequence: CASSTSGRFSGELFF. This rearrangement joins TRBV6-6 to TRBJ2-2, with TRBD2 matching over 11 bases. Per germline, CDR1 MNHNY and CDR2 SVGAGI (reference sequence). The CDR3 has 15 amino acids. V trimming: 5 bases; J trimming: 6 bases; junction bases outside the gene matches: 5.

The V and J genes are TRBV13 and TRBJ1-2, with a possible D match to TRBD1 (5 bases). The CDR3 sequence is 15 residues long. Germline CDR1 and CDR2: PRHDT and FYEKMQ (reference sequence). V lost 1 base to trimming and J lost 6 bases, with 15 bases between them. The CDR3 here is CASSLAAGKTDGYTF. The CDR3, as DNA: TGTGCCAGCAGCTTAGCAGCAGGGAAAACCGATGGCTACACCTTC.

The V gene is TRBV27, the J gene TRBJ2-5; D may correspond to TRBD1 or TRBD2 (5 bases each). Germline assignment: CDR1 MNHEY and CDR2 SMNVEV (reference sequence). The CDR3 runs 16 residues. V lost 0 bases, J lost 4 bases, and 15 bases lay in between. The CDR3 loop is CASSLSGMGVRETQYF. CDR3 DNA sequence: TGTGCCAGCAGTTTATCGGGAATGGGGGTCCGAGAGACCCAGTACTTC.

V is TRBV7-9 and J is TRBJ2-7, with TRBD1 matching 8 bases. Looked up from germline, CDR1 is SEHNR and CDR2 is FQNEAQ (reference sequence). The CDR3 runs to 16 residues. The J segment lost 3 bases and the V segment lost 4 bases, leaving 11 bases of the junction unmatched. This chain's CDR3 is CASSSGTGPTLYEQYF. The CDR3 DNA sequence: TGTGCCAGCAGCTCCGGGACAGGCCCCACTCTCTACGAGCAGTACTTC.

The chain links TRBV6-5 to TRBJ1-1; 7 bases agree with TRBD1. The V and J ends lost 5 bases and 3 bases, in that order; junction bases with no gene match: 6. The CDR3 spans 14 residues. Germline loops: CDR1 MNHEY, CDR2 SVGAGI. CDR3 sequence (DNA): TGTGCCAGCAGTCGGGACAGTTTCTACACTGAAGCTTTCTTT. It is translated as CASSRDSFYTEAFF.

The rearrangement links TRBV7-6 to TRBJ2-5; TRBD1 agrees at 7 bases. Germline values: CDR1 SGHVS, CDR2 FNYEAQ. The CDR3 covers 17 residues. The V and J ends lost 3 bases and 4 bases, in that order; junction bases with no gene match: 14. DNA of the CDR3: TGTGCCAGCAGCTTTAGGGAAAGACAGGGTTCGCGAGAGACCCAGTACTTC. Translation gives CASSFRERQGSRETQYF.

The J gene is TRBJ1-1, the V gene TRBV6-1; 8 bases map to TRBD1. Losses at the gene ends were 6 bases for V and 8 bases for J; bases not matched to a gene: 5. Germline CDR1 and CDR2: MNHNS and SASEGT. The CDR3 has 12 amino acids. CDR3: CASRQGVQEAFF. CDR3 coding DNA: TGTGCCAGCAGACAGGGGGTTCAAGAAGCTTTCTTT.